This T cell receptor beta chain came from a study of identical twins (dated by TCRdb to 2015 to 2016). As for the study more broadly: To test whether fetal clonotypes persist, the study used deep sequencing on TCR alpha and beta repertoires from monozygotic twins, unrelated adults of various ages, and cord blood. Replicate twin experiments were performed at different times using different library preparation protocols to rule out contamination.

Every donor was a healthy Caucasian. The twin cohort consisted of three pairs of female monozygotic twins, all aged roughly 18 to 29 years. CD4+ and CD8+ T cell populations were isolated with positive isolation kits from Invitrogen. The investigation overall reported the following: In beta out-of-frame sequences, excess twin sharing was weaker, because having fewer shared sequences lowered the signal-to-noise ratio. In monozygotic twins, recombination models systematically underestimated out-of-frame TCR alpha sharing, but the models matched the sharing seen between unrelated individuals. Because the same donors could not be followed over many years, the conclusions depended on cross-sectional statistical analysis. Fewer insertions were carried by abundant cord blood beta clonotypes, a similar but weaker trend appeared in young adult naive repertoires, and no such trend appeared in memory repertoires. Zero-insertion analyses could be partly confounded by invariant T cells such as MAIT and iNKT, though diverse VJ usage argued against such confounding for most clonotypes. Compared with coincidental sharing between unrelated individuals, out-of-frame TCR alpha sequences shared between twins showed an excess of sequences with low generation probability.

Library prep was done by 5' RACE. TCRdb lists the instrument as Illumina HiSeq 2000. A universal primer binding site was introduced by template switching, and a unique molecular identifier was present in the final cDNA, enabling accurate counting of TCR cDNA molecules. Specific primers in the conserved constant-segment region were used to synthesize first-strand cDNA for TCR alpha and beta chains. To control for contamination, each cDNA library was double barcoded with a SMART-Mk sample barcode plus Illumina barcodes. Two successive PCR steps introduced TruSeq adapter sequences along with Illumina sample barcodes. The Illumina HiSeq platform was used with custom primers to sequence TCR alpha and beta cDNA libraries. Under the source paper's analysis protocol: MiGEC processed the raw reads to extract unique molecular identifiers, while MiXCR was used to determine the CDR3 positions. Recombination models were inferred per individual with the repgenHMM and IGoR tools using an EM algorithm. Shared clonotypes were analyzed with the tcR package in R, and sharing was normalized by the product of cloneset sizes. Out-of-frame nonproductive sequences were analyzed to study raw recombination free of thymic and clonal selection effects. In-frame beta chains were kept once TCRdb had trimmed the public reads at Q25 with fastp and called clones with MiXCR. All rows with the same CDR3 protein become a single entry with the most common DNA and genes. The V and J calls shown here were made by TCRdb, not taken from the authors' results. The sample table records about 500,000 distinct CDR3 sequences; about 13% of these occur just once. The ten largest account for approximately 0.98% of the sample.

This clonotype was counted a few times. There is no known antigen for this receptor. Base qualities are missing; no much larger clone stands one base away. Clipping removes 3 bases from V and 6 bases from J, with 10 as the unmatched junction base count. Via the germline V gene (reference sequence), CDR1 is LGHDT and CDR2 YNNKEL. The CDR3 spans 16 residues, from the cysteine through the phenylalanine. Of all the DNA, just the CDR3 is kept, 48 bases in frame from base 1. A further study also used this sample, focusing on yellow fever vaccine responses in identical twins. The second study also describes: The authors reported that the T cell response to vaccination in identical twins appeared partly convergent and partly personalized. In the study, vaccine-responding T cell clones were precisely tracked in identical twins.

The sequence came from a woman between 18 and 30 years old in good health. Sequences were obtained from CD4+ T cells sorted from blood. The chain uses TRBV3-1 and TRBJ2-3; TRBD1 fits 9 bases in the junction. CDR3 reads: CASSHRRDRVLDTQYF. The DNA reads TGTGCCAGCAGCCACCGCCGGGACAGGGTCTTGGATACGCAGTATTTT.